These 21 T cell receptor beta chains were all obtained from the same sample, sequenced in a study of CXCR3-negative and CXCR3-positive naive CD8 T cells. Study-level points and caveats: In CXCR3-positive naive cells, the TRB CDR3s were more hydrophobic than in CXCR3-negative naive cells.

These TCRs' antigens remain unknown. Carrying UMI labels, the TRB cDNA libraries were prepared through 5' RACE. TCRdb re-called the 5' RACE reads and catalogs CDR3 proteins one per entry, DNA excluded. This sample's clone table lists approximately 100,000 distinct CDR3 sequences. The sample consisted of naive CXCR3+ CD8+ T cells from blood. The subset denotes: CD45RO-CCR7+CD27+CD95- naive CD8+ T cells expressing CXCR3 (TNR3+). Source of these receptors: a human donor in good health. Some clones in this sample may be carry-over from other donors' samples.

The genes are TRBV12-3 or TRBV12-4 and TRBJ2-7; TCRdb's D call of TRBD1 is untestable without DNA. This CDR3 contains 16 residues. CDR3 residues: CASSSPPSRDANEQYF.

V usage is TRBV12-3 or TRBV12-4 and J usage is TRBJ2-1; there is no DNA to check the TCRdb D call of TRBD1. CDR3 size: 16 residues. CDR3 residues: CASTQRGVQWYNEQFF.

The V gene is TRBV12-3 or TRBV12-4, the J gene TRBJ2-7. CDR3 length: 16 residues. This CDR3 is CASSLSPISHGYEQYF.

The chain uses TRBV2 and TRBJ2-3. Germline values: CDR1 SNHLY, CDR2 FYNNEI. This CDR3 comprises 12 residues. CDR3 in amino acids: CASSETSWEQYF.

The rearrangement links TRBV6-6 to TRBJ2-7; the D call of TRBD2 rests on TCRdb alone, since no DNA is present to check it. Germline V gene lookup returns CDR1 MNHNY and CDR2 SVGAGI (reference sequence). The CDR3 is made up of 16 amino acids. The CDR3 loop is CASGASGGPSSHEQYF.

This chain joins TRBV13 and TRBJ1-1; TCRdb reports TRBD1, a call that lacks DNA to check it against. Germline V gives CDR1 PRHDT, CDR2 FYEKMQ (reference sequence). The CDR3 totals 15 residues. The CDR3 loop reads CASSFPGQGDTEAFF.

The rearrangement joins TRBV12-3 or TRBV12-4 to TRBJ2-3; TCRdb reports TRBD1, a call that lacks DNA to check it against. CDR3 length equals 12 residues. CDR3 sequence: CASRPGADTQYF.

This chain links TRBV29-1 with TRBJ2-3; TCRdb outputs TRBD2, but without DNA this stays unchecked. CDR3 length: 16 amino acids. Germline-derived CDR1 and CDR2 are SQVTM and ANQGSEA. The CDR3 spells CSVEDGDLFLTDTQYF.

This rearrangement joins TRBV6-2 or TRBV6-3 to TRBJ2-5; the TCRdb D gene call, TRBD2, has no DNA to confirm it. CDR1 and CDR2 (germline): MNHEY, SVGEGT. The CDR3 totals 15 residues. The CDR3 sequence: CASSGYRGSQETQYF.

This rearrangement joins TRBV20-1 to TRBJ2-7; the D call from TCRdb, TRBD2, cannot be confirmed without DNA. The CDR3 has 14 residues. Per germline, CDR1 DFQATT and CDR2 SNEGSKA (reference sequence). CDR3 amino acids: CSALPTSPSYEQYF.

This chain links TRBV10-2 with TRBJ2-7; TCRdb outputs TRBD1, but without DNA this stays unchecked. The CDR3 covers 12 residues. The V gene's germline CDR1 is WSHSY and CDR2 SAAADI. The chain's CDR3 is CASSDWGLEQYF.

CDR3 protein: CSAVGGQGVPNTEAFF. This chain uses TRBV20-1 with TRBJ1-1; TCRdb designates TRBD1, a call that cannot be tested without DNA. Germline lookup yields CDR1 DFQATT and CDR2 SNEGSKA (reference sequence). The CDR3 extends over 16 amino acids.

This sequence joins TRBV7-2 and TRBJ2-5; as DNA is missing, the TRBD2 call by TCRdb cannot be tested. This CDR3 region has 20 residues. Germline-derived CDR1 and CDR2 are SGHTA and FQGNSA. The CDR3 region is CASSTPPGTSGGAYQETQYF.

The rearrangement uses TRBV7-2 and TRBJ2-1; TCRdb calls TRBD2, which cannot be checked without DNA. Germline V gene lookup returns CDR1 SGHTA and CDR2 FQGNSA. This CDR3 has 16 residues. CDR3: CASSLAAGGRENEQFF. The entire variable domain, with the rest obtained from reference TRBV7-2 and TRBJ2-1, is as follows: GAGVSQSPSNKVTEKGKDVELRCDPISGHTALYWYRQSLGQGLEFLIYFQGNSAPDKSGLPSDRFSAERTGGSVSTLTIQRTQQEDSAVYLCASSLAAGGRENEQFFGPGTRLTVL.

V gene TRBV19 combines with J gene TRBJ2-3; TCRdb proposes TRBD1, but this gene call is untestable without DNA. The CDR3 consists of 16 residues. Looked up from germline, CDR1 is LNHDA and CDR2 is SQIVND (reference sequence). The CDR3 reads CASSIWPGVKSDTQYF.

V and J are TRBV12-3 or TRBV12-4 and TRBJ2-1; no DNA is available, so the TRBD2 call from TCRdb remains unchecked. The CDR3 is 14 residues long. The CDR3 is CASSFGGGFNEQFF.

The chain joins TRBV5-1 to TRBJ2-1. The germline V gene encodes CDR1 SGHRS and CDR2 YFSETQ. The CDR3 covers 13 residues. Here the CDR3 reads CASSLDRGNEQFF.

The chain is built from TRBV28 and TRBJ2-1; the TCRdb call, TRBD2, lacks DNA for checking. Germline V gene sequence: CDR1 MDHEN, CDR2 SYDVKM. This CDR3 has 19 amino acids. The CDR3 sequence: CASSSQAGLPKGSYNEQFF. The full variable domain, rest sourced from reference TRBV28 and TRBJ2-1, is DVKVTQSSRYLVKRTGEKVFLECVQDMDHENMFWYRQDPGLGLRLIYFSYDVKMKEKGDIPEGYSVSREKKERFSLILESASTNQTSMYLCASSSQAGLPKGSYNEQFFGPGTRLTVL.

V and J are TRBV29-1 and TRBJ1-1. Germline V gene lookup returns CDR1 SQVTM and CDR2 ANQGSEA. This CDR3 is built from 12 residues. The CDR3 loop is CSAPWGNTEAFF.

The chain joins TRBV9 to TRBJ2-1; TCRdb returns TRBD1, unconfirmable since there is no DNA. The CDR3 contains 14 residues. CDR1 SGDLS and CDR2 YYNGEE come from the germline V gene. The CDR3 protein is CASSDSGGYNEQFF.

The genes are TRBV6-1 and TRBJ2-1; TCRdb names TRBD2, which stays unverified in the absence of DNA. The CDR3 totals 15 residues. CDR1 is MNHNS, CDR2 SASEGT, per germline. The CDR3 sequence is CASSGPSGSYNEQFF.